The 9 T cell receptor beta chains in this list originate from one sample, sequenced in a study of post-analysis software for immune sequencing data. The antigens of these receptors remain unknown. Unique molecular identifiers were present in the TCR beta cDNA libraries. TCRdb recomputed calls from the PCR reads with MiXCR, one row per CDR3 protein. There are hundreds of thousands of distinct CDR3 sequences in the sample; 45% occur only once, and 12% lies in the top ten. Study results and caveats: Patients carried roughly five TRBV segments more frequently than controls did, and TRBV5-6, TRBV5-1 and TRBV20-1 were among them.

Sample: blood. The source of these receptors is a girl between 10 and 17 years old with multiple sclerosis.

This clonotype has just a few counts. The chain combines TRBV18 with TRBJ2-7; 8 nucleotides match TRBD1. With 6 bases clipped from V and 2 bases from J, the junction kept 6 bases outside the gene matches. The length of the CDR3 is 14 residues. Germline-derived CDR1 and CDR2 are KGHSH and LQKENI. The CDR3 coding sequence is TGTGCCAGCTCGTCGACAGGGGATACCTACGAGCAGTACTTC. Translated, it gives CASSSTGDTYEQYF. Full variable domain (outside the CDR3, taken from reference TRBV18 and TRBJ2-7): NAGVMQNPRHLVRRRGQEARLRCSPMKGHSHVYWYRQLPEEGLKFMVYLQKENIIDESGMPKERFSAEFPKEGPSILRIQQVVRGDSAAYFCASSSTGDTYEQYFGPGTRLTVT.

The chain has TRBV20-1 and TRBJ2-5, with 10 bases aligning to TRBD2. Germline CDR1 is DFQATT and CDR2 is SNEGSKA (reference sequence). V gave up 2 bases and J gave up 5 bases; unmatched junction bases: 8. There are 15 residues in the CDR3. This CDR3 reads CSARSLAGVGETQYF. CDR3 nucleotide sequence: TGCAGTGCTAGATCGCTAGCGGGAGTCGGGGAGACCCAGTACTTC.

Only a few counts were recorded for this clonotype. The gene calls are TRBV29-1 and TRBJ2-3; D is ambiguous. Germline V CDR1 and CDR2: SQVTM, ANQGSEA. The CDR3 contains 12 residues. Trimming took off 5 bases at V and 4 bases at J, with 10 bases between the two ends. CDR3 in amino acids: CSVRKGPDTQYF. Here the CDR3 DNA reads TGCAGCGTTAGAAAGGGTCCAGATACGCAGTATTTT.

CDR3 region: CASSLVINQETQYF. In nucleotides, the CDR3 is TGCGCCAGCAGCTTGGTAATCAACCAAGAGACCCAGTACTTC. This chain joins TRBV5-1 and TRBJ2-5; D ambiguous. Germline CDR1 reads SGHRS; CDR2 reads YFSETQ. V lost 0 bases and J 0 bases, leaving 6 bases between the germline ends. The CDR3 length is 14 residues.

This rearrangement joins TRBV5-1 to TRBJ2-7, with 9 bases matching TRBD1. CDR1 is SGHRS, CDR2 YFSETQ, per germline. CDR3 length: 15 residues. V was clipped by 4 bases and J by 2 bases; unmatched bases: 7. As DNA, the CDR3 is TGCGCCAGCAGCCCAGGACAGGGGTTGACCTACGAGCAGTACTTC. Protein: CASSPGQGLTYEQYF.

The CDR3 is CASSSLLVLDNTQYF. The CDR3 nucleotides are TGTGCCAGCAGCTCACTCTTAGTACTGGATAATACGCAGTATTTT. The J gene is TRBJ2-3, the V gene TRBV21-1. TRBV21-1 is a pseudogene locus. There are 15 residues in the CDR3.

The rearrangement uses TRBV12-3 or TRBV12-4 and TRBJ2-7, with D hard to call. The V end was cut by 4 bases, the J end by 6 bases, with 13 bases between. The CDR3 has 13 amino acids. CDR3: CASSSEVWGEQYF. CDR3 coding DNA: TGTGCCAGCAGTTCCGAGGTGTGGGGCGAGCAGTACTTC.

This chain connects TRBV4-1 to TRBJ1-1; D remains ambiguous. Trimming left V 0 bases short and J 11 bases short, with 16 bases between. Germline V gives CDR1 MGHRA, CDR2 YSYEKL. The CDR3 covers 14 residues. The CDR3 protein is CASSQERQLMYAFF. CDR3 coding DNA: TGCGCCAGCAGCCAAGAACGGCAGCTAATGTACGCTTTCTTT.

The chain carries TRBV7-2 and TRBJ1-5, with D uncertain. CDR1 and CDR2 (germline): SGHTA, FQGNSA. Trimming took 6 bases from V and 0 from J, leaving 12 bases between them. The CDR3 totals 15 residues. CDR3 amino acids: CASSRRWDSNQPQHF. As DNA, the CDR3 is TGTGCCAGCAGTCGGAGATGGGATAGCAATCAGCCCCAGCATTTT.